This T cell receptor (beta chain) was recovered during a study of T cells expressing NK-cell markers (dated by TCRdb to the early 2020s). About the full investigation: TCR beta-chain repertoires were profiled in sorted CD3+CD56+NKG2C+, CD3+CD56+NKG2C- and CD3+CD56-NKG2C+ T-cell subsets from eight donors. Among the eight sequenced donors, seven were HCMV-seropositive and one was HCMV-seronegative. The eight sequenced donors were randomly selected healthy volunteers, three men and five women. Illumina HiSeq 2000/2500, MiSeq or NextSeq was used to sequence libraries as 2 x 150 bp reads. On the study overall, not on this receptor specifically: In six donors, the dominant CD3+CD56+NKG2C+ clonotypes ranked among the top 10 CD8+ clonotypes, making up roughly 1.0-7.0% of CD8+ T cells. Whether the expanded NKG2C-expressing T cell clones were specific for HCMV antigens remained unclear. Those dominant clonotypes were again the most abundant among CD3+CD56-NKG2C+ cells in a few donors, at about 25-60.1%.

TCRdb shows the sequencer as Illumina HiSeq 2000. 5'RACE template switching, by which a universal primer site and unique molecular identifiers were added, was used to make TCR beta cDNA libraries. cDNA synthesis was primed from the TCR beta constant segment and was followed by two successive PCR amplification steps. Per the source publication's procedure: MIGEC was used to demultiplex reads and group the reads by UMI, and MiTCR was used to assemble and quantify clonotypes. Only TCR cDNA sequences supported by at least two reads were kept to exclude erroneous sequences. The tcR package was used for downstream repertoire analysis, and clonotypes were matched across fractions by CDR3 nucleotide sequence plus V segment. VDJmatch was used to annotate antigen specificity against VDJdb, with one amino acid substitution in CDR3 permitted. TCRdb reprocessed the reads and lists each CDR3 protein sequence as a single entry, with no DNA. The V and J calls shown here were made by TCRdb, not taken from the authors' results. This sample's records show about 550,000 distinct CDR3 sequences. The top ten clonotypes cover 3% to 4.5% of the sample.

HCMV-specific IgG was detected in serum with a commercial ELISA kit to determine HCMV serostatus. Ficoll density gradient centrifugation was used to isolate peripheral blood mononuclear cells from blood. As for this clonotype: This clone's antigen is unknown.

The sequence was collected from a man aged 18 to 29 in good health. Donor details come from another sample of the same person, matched by shared clones. Material: blood T cells: a sorted CD56 or NKG2C T cell subset, CD4+ or CD8+ T cells, or bulk PBMC T cells (not recorded which).

The CDR3 has the sequence CAWSVTTGRDPDTQYF. The chain is made from TRBV30 and TRBJ2-3; there is no DNA to check the TCRdb D call of TRBD1. The CDR3 spans 16 residues, from the cysteine through the phenylalanine. The record lacks a DNA sequence. The germline V gene (reference sequence) gives CDR1 as GTSNPN and CDR2 as SVGIG.